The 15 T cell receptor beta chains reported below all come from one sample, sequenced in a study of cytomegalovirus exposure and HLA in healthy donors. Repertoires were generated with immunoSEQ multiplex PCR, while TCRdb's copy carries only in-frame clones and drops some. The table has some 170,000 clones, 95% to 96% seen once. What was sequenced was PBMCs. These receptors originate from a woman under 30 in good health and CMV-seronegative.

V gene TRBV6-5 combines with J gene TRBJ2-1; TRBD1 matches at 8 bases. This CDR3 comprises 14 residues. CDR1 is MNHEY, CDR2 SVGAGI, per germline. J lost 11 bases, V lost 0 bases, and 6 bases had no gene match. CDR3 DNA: TGTGCCAGCAGTTACTCGGGTGACAGGGGAAAGCAGTTCTTC. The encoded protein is CASSYSGDRGKQFF.

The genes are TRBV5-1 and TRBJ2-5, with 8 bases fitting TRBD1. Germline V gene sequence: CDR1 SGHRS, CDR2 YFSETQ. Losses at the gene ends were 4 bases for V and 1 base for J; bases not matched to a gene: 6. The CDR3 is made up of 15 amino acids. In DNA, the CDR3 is TGCGCCAGCAGCCTACCGACAGGGGCCCAAGAGACCCAGTACTTC. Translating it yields CASSLPTGAQETQYF.

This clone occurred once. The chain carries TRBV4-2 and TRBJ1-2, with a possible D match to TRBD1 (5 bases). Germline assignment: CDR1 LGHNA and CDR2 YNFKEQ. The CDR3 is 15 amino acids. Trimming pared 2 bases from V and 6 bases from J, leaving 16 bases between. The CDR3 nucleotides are TGTGCCAGCAGCCAACTCCCCCCGGGGGGACATGGCTACACCTTC. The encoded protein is CASSQLPPGGHGYTF.

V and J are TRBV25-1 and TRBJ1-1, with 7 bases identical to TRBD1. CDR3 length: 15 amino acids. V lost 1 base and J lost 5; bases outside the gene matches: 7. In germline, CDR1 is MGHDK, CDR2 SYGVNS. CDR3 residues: CASSEWRQGGTEAFF. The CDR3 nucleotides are TGTGCCAGCAGTGAATGGAGGCAGGGGGGAACTGAAGCTTTCTTT.

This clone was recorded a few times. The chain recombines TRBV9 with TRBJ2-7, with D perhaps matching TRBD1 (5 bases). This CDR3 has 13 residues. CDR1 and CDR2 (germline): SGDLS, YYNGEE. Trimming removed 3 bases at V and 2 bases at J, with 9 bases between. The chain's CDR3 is CASSGTPTYEQYF. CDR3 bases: TGTGCCAGCAGCGGGACACCGACCTACGAGCAGTACTTC.

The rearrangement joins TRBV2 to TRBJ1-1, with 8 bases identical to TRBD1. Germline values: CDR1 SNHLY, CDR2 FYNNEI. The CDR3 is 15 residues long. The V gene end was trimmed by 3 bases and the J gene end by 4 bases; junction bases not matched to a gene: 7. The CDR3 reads CASSDPTGEGTEAFF. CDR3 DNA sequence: TGTGCCAGCAGTGACCCGACAGGGGAGGGCACTGAAGCTTTCTTT.

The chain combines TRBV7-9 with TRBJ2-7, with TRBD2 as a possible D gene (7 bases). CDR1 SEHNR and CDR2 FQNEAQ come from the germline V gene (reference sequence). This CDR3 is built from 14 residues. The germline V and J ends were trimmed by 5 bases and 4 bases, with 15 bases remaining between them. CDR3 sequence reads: CASSRERGQYEQYF. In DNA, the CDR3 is TGTGCCAGCAGCCGAGAGCGGGGACAATACGAGCAGTACTTC.

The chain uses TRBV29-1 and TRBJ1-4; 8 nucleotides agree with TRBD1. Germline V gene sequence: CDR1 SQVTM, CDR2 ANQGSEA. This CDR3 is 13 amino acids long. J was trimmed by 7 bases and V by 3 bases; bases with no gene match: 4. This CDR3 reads CSVELRGREKLFF. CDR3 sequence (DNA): TGCAGCGTTGAGCTCAGGGGGCGTGAAAAACTGTTTTTT.

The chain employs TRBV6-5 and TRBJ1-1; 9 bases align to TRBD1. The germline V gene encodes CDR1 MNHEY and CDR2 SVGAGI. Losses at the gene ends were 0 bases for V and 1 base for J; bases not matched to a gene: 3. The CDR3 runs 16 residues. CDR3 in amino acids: CASSYSQTGGNTEAFF. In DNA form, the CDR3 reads TGTGCCAGCAGTTACTCCCAGACAGGGGGGAACACTGAAGCTTTCTTT.

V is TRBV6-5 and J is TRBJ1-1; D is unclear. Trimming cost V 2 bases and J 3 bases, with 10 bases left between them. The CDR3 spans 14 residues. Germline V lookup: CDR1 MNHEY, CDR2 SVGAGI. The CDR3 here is CASSYEGVDTEAFF. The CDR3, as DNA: TGTGCCAGCAGTTACGAGGGCGTGGACACTGAAGCTTTCTTT.

CDR3 nucleotide sequence: TGTGCCAGCAGGCAAACGTCAGGGGACTATGGCTACACCTTC. This sequence encodes CASRQTSGDYGYTF. The rearrangement links TRBV6-1 to TRBJ1-2; TRBD1 might be the D (6 bases). The germline V gene has CDR1 MNHNS and CDR2 SASEGT. Deletions cut 6 bases from V and 3 bases from J, with 14 bases between. This CDR3 has 14 residues.

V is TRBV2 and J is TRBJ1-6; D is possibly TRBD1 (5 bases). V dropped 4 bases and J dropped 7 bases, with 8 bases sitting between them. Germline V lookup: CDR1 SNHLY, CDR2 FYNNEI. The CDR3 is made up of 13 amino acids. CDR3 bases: TGTGCCAGCAGTGCTTACAGGAATTCACCCCTCCACTTT. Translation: CASSAYRNSPLHF.

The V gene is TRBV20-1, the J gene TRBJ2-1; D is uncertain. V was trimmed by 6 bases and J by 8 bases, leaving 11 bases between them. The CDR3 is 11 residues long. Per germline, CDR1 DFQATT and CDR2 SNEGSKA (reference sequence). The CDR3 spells CSAIRADEQFF. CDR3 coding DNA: TGCAGTGCCATTCGAGCCGATGAGCAGTTCTTC.

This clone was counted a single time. Here the CDR3 reads CASSSPSGAPGAGELFF. In DNA, the CDR3 is TGTGCCAGCAGCTCCCCTTCTGGCGCCCCCGGGGCCGGGGAGCTGTTTTTT. This chain joins TRBV4-2 and TRBJ2-2, with D possibly TRBD2 on 5 matching bases. The V gene's germline CDR1 is LGHNA and CDR2 YNFKEQ. The CDR3 is 17 amino acids. V dropped 5 bases and J dropped 6 bases, with 22 bases sitting between them.

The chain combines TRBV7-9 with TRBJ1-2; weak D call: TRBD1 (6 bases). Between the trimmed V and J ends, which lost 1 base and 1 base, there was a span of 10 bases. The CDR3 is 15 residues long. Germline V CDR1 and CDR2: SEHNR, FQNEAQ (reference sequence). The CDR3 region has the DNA TGTGCCAGCAGCTTAGTTGGACAGAATAACTATGGCTACACCTTC. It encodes CASSLVGQNNYGYTF.